What follows describes a single T cell receptor beta chain. Germline V lookup: CDR1 SGHDT, CDR2 YYEEEE. This CDR3 is 14 amino acids long. Repertoires were generated with immunoSEQ multiplex PCR, while TCRdb's copy carries only in-frame clones and drops some. The profile covers 2,000 to 3,000 clones, with roughly 80% appearing a single time and around two fifths taken by the ten largest. This record belongs to a study of somatic mutations in cytotoxic T cells in rheumatoid arthritis. The sample was CD8+ T cells sorted from blood. The chain carries TRBV5-6 and TRBJ2-5; 9 bases fit TRBD1. The DNA end is a closer match to TRBJ2-7, so the J assignment may be wrong. This TCR was sampled from a man in his 70s with rheumatoid arthritis. CDR3 protein: CASSHYRGPYEQYF. The CDR3 region has the DNA TGTGCCAGCAGCCACTACAGGGGGCCGTACGAGCAGTACTTC.